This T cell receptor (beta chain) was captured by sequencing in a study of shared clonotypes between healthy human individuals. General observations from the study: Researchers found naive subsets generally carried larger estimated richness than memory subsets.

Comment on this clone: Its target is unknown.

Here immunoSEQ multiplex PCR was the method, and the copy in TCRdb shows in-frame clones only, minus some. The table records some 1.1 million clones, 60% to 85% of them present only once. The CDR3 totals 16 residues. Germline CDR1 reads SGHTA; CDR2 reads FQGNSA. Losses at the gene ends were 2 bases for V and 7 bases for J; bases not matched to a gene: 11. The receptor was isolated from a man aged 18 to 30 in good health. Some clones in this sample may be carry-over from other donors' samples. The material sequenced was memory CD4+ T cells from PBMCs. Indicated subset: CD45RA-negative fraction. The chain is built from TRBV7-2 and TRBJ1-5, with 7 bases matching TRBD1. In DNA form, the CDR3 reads TGTGCCAGCAGCTTAAGGGGGCAGGGGTATGGGCAGCCCCAGCATTTT. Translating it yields CASSLRGQGYGQPQHF.